Listed below are T cell receptor beta chains from one sample, sequenced in a study of Graves' ophthalmopathy and Graves' hyperthyroidism. Using its own MiXCR run on the multiplex PCR reads, TCRdb lists one record per CDR3 protein. Here the sample spans under 350,000 distinct CDR3 sequences, about a sixth being singletons. Sequencing was done on a sample of peripheral blood. Receptors originate from an adult man with Graves' ophthalmopathy. Each CDR3 is given with its conserved first and last residue. A D gene is named only where the DNA matches it firmly. Clone size is given for some rows only: seen once, a few or many times, or a class if the clone is expanded.

v_call: TRBV18; d_call: .; clone_size: many; j_call: TRBJ2-1; cdr3_aa: CASSRTISSYNEQFF; cdr3_nt: TGTGCCAGCTCACGGACTATATCCTCCTACAATGAGCAGTTCTTC
v_call: TRBV7-2; d_call: .; clone_size: many; j_call: TRBJ2-7; cdr3_aa: CASSPARESSYEQYF; cdr3_nt: TGTGCCAGCAGCCCCGCCCGGGAAAGCTCCTACGAGCAGTACTTC
v_call: TRBV12-3/TRBV12-4; d_call: .; clone_size: many; j_call: TRBJ1-5; cdr3_aa: CASSPRSLELLSNQPQHF; cdr3_nt: TGTGCCAGCAGTCCCCGGAGCCTTGAACTCCTTAGCAATCAGCCCCAGCATTTT
v_call: TRBV9; d_call: .; clone_size: many; j_call: TRBJ1-2; cdr3_aa: CASSVAYGYGYTF; cdr3_nt: TGTGCCAGCAGCGTAGCTTATGGCTATGGCTACACCTTC
v_call: TRBV19; d_call: TRBD1; clone_size: many; j_call: TRBJ1-6; cdr3_aa: CASRWDSSIYNSPLHF; cdr3_nt: TGTGCCAGTCGCTGGGACAGCTCCATCTATAATTCACCCCTCCACTTT
v_call: TRBV11-2; d_call: .; clone_size: many; j_call: TRBJ2-7; cdr3_aa: CASSYGGRGLHEQYF; cdr3_nt: TGTGCCAGCAGCTACGGGGGTAGGGGCTTGCACGAGCAGTACTTC
v_call: TRBV24-1; d_call: .; clone_size: many; j_call: TRBJ2-2; cdr3_aa: CATSDLGEELFF; cdr3_nt: TGTGCCACCAGTGATTTAGGCGAAGAGCTGTTTTTT
v_call: TRBV12-3/TRBV12-4; d_call: .; clone_size: .; j_call: TRBJ1-5; cdr3_aa: CASSSGGAYRNQPQHF; cdr3_nt: TGTGCCAGCAGTTCCGGGGGGGCTTATCGCAATCAGCCCCAGCATTTT
v_call: TRBV20-1; d_call: TRBD2; clone_size: few; j_call: TRBJ2-7; cdr3_aa: CSARAAEGLAGGRVLGSYEQYF; cdr3_nt: TGCAGTGCTAGAGCGGCCGAGGGACTAGCGGGAGGGAGGGTTCTGGGTTCCTACGAGCAGTACTTC
v_call: TRBV27; d_call: TRBD1; clone_size: many; j_call: TRBJ2-6; cdr3_aa: CASREQQGVPGANVLTF; cdr3_nt: TGTGCCAGCAGAGAGCAACAGGGGGTCCCTGGGGCCAACGTCCTGACTTTC
v_call: TRBV7-8; d_call: .; clone_size: many; j_call: TRBJ2-7; cdr3_aa: CASSFSLRDPPGEQYF; cdr3_nt: TGTGCCAGCAGCTTTTCGTTAAGGGATCCTCCTGGGGAGCAGTACTTC
v_call: TRBV4-1; d_call: TRBD2; clone_size: many; j_call: TRBJ2-5; cdr3_aa: CASSQGPELAGVRTQYF; cdr3_nt: TGCGCCAGCAGCCAGGGTCCTGAACTAGCGGGAGTTCGGACCCAGTACTTC
v_call: TRBV29-1; d_call: .; clone_size: .; j_call: TRBJ2-7; cdr3_aa: CSVGVSSYEQYF; cdr3_nt: TGCAGCGTTGGAGTTAGCTCCTACGAGCAGTACTTC
v_call: TRBV2; d_call: .; clone_size: many; j_call: TRBJ1-2; cdr3_aa: CASRQGGNSYGYTF; cdr3_nt: TGTGCCAGCAGGCAGGGAGGGAATAGCTATGGCTACACCTTC
v_call: TRBV2; d_call: .; clone_size: many; j_call: TRBJ1-1; cdr3_aa: CASSVETYTEAFF; cdr3_nt: TGTGCCAGCAGTGTCGAAACCTACACTGAAGCTTTCTTT
v_call: TRBV11-2; d_call: .; clone_size: many; j_call: TRBJ2-7; cdr3_aa: CASSPPGGRIYEQYF; cdr3_nt: TGTGCCAGCAGCCCACCAGGGGGGAGGATCTACGAGCAGTACTTC
v_call: TRBV28; d_call: .; clone_size: .; j_call: TRBJ1-2; cdr3_aa: CASSEQGVKSGYTF; cdr3_nt: TGTGCCAGCAGTGAACAGGGAGTAAAGTCCGGCTACACCTTC
v_call: TRBV12-3/TRBV12-4; d_call: TRBD1; clone_size: many; j_call: TRBJ2-5; cdr3_aa: CASSSGTGIRETQYF; cdr3_nt: TGTGCCAGCAGTTCCGGGACAGGGATCAGGGAGACCCAGTACTTC
v_call: TRBV6-2/TRBV6-3; d_call: .; clone_size: many; j_call: TRBJ2-6; cdr3_aa: CASTDVGIGANVLTF; cdr3_nt: TGTGCCAGCACCGATGTGGGAATAGGGGCCAACGTCCTGACTTTC
v_call: TRBV30; d_call: .; clone_size: many; j_call: TRBJ2-7; cdr3_aa: CAFKSGEVRQYF; cdr3_nt: TGTGCCTTTAAGTCAGGGGAGGTGCGGCAGTACTTC
v_call: TRBV5-1; d_call: .; clone_size: many; j_call: TRBJ2-4; cdr3_aa: CASSLDRDKNIQYF; cdr3_nt: TGCGCCAGCAGCTTGGACAGGGACAAAAACATTCAGTACTTC
v_call: TRBV24-1; d_call: .; clone_size: many; j_call: TRBJ1-2; cdr3_aa: CATSDLAQGNGYTF; cdr3_nt: TGTGCCACCAGTGATTTGGCCCAGGGGAACGGCTACACCTTC
v_call: TRBV20-1; d_call: TRBD2; clone_size: .; j_call: TRBJ2-5; cdr3_aa: CSASGTSGRRGETQYF; cdr3_nt: TGCAGTGCTAGTGGGACTAGCGGGAGGCGGGGGGAGACCCAGTACTTC
v_call: TRBV30; d_call: TRBD1; clone_size: many; j_call: TRBJ1-6; cdr3_aa: CAWSKGQGNSPLHF; cdr3_nt: TGTGCCTGGAGCAAGGGACAGGGCAATTCACCCCTCCACTTT
v_call: TRBV14; d_call: .; clone_size: many; j_call: TRBJ1-1; cdr3_aa: CASSGIMNTEAFF; cdr3_nt: TGTGCCAGCAGCGGCATCATGAACACTGAAGCTTTCTTT
v_call: TRBV28; d_call: TRBD2; clone_size: .; j_call: TRBJ2-7; cdr3_aa: CASSPLAGESYEQYF; cdr3_nt: TGTGCCAGCAGTCCTCTAGCGGGAGAGTCCTACGAGCAGTACTTC
v_call: TRBV7-8; d_call: .; clone_size: .; j_call: TRBJ1-2; cdr3_aa: CASSQWGTGNGYTF; cdr3_nt: TGTGCCAGCAGCCAGTGGGGTACGGGCAATGGCTACACCTTC
v_call: TRBV6-2/TRBV6-3; d_call: .; clone_size: .; j_call: TRBJ1-5; cdr3_aa: CASSYSKLTQGLGNQPQHF; cdr3_nt: TGTGCCAGCAGTTACTCGAAACTAACACAGGGTTTGGGCAATCAGCCCCAGCATTTT
v_call: TRBV6-1; d_call: .; clone_size: few; j_call: TRBJ1-1; cdr3_aa: CASSEVGRQAFF; cdr3_nt: TGTGCCAGCAGTGAAGTGGGAAGGCAAGCTTTCTTT
v_call: TRBV5-1; d_call: .; clone_size: many; j_call: TRBJ1-6; cdr3_aa: CASSSLANSPLHF; cdr3_nt: TGCGCCAGCAGCTCACTAGCTAATTCACCCCTCCACTTT
v_call: TRBV20-1; d_call: TRBD1; clone_size: .; j_call: TRBJ2-7; cdr3_aa: CSARGTGVSYEQYF; cdr3_nt: TGCAGTGCTAGAGGGACAGGGGTCTCCTACGAGCAGTACTTC
v_call: TRBV6-5; d_call: .; clone_size: many; j_call: TRBJ2-7; cdr3_aa: CASSSPLTIEQYF; cdr3_nt: TGTGCCAGCAGTTCTCCCTTGACCATCGAGCAGTACTTC
v_call: TRBV11-2; d_call: .; clone_size: many; j_call: TRBJ1-1; cdr3_aa: CASSPREEAFF; cdr3_nt: TGTGCCAGCAGCCCTCGGGAGGAAGCTTTCTTT
v_call: TRBV19; d_call: .; clone_size: many; j_call: TRBJ2-7; cdr3_aa: CASSGQLTYEQYF; cdr3_nt: TGTGCCAGTAGTGGACAGCTAACCTACGAGCAGTACTTC
v_call: TRBV12-3/TRBV12-4; d_call: TRBD1; clone_size: many; j_call: TRBJ1-5; cdr3_aa: CASSLDRVLAGNQPQHF; cdr3_nt: TGTGCCAGCAGTTTGGACAGGGTTTTAGCCGGCAATCAGCCCCAGCATTTT
v_call: TRBV5-6; d_call: .; clone_size: many; j_call: TRBJ1-3; cdr3_aa: CASSDYTGTQGNTIYF; cdr3_nt: TGTGCCAGCAGCGACTATACCGGGACCCAAGGAAACACCATATATTTT
v_call: TRBV19; d_call: TRBD1; clone_size: .; j_call: TRBJ2-2; cdr3_aa: CASSPGQGANTGELFF; cdr3_nt: TGTGCCAGTAGCCCGGGGCAGGGGGCGAACACCGGGGAGCTGTTTTTT
v_call: TRBV10-3; d_call: TRBD2; clone_size: many; j_call: TRBJ2-7; cdr3_aa: CAISVGVAGVYEQYF; cdr3_nt: TGTGCCATCAGTGTAGGGGTAGCGGGGGTCTACGAGCAGTACTTC
v_call: TRBV15; d_call: .; clone_size: many; j_call: TRBJ2-7; cdr3_aa: CATSRTGEISYEQYF; cdr3_nt: TGTGCCACCAGCCGTACGGGGGAGATCTCCTACGAGCAGTACTTC
v_call: TRBV6-1; d_call: .; clone_size: many; j_call: TRBJ2-5; cdr3_aa: CASTTGHQETQYF; cdr3_nt: TGTGCCAGCACCACAGGCCACCAAGAGACCCAGTACTTC
v_call: TRBV6-2/TRBV6-3; d_call: .; clone_size: .; j_call: TRBJ1-5; cdr3_aa: CASRSSVLNQPQHF; cdr3_nt: TGTGCCAGCCGTAGCAGCGTTCTGAATCAGCCCCAGCATTTT